These T cell receptor beta chains were read from a single sample in a study of OX40 agonist ivuxolimab in advanced cancers. Using immunoSEQ multiplex PCR, the repertoire was profiled, and TCRdb retains in-frame clones only, with some absent. The table records 17,000 or so clones, 86% of them present only once. Sequences were derived from CD4+ or CD8+ T cells sorted from blood, sampled in a trial of the OX40 agonist ivuxolimab. Source of these receptors: an adult with an advanced solid tumor such as melanoma, head and neck, liver or kidney cancer. The CDR3 runs from the conserved cysteine through the conserved F or W. Fields, in order: D gene, clone size, V gene, J gene, CDR3 protein, CDR3 DNA. D genes are given only for firm matches. Clone size, where shown, is once, few, many, or a class for clones that have expanded.

>-|few|TRBV30|TRBJ1-2
CAWSGGDDYGYTF
TGTGCCTGGAGTGGGGGGGACGACTATGGCTACACCTTC
>-|-|TRBV6-6|TRBJ1-1
CASTGGVTEAFF
TGTGCCAGCACGGGGGGGGTCACTGAAGCTTTCTTT
>-|few|TRBV6-5|TRBJ2-4
CASSYSRVDKNIQYF
TGTGCCAGCAGTTACTCGCGGGTTGACAAAAACATTCAGTACTTC
>-|few|TRBV6-1|TRBJ2-3
CASSERNLYVDTQYF
TGTGCCAGCAGTGAAAGGAATCTGTACGTAGATACGCAGTATTTT
>-|-|TRBV4-1|TRBJ1-1
CASSQDRQNTEAFF
TGCGCCAGCAGCCAAGATAGACAGAACACTGAAGCTTTCTTT
>-|-|TRBV11-2|TRBJ2-7
CASSLGVYEQYF
TGTGCCAGCAGCTTAGGGGTGTACGAGCAGTACTTC
>TRBD1|-|TRBV6-6|TRBJ2-7
CASSYRGQAYEQYF
TGTGCCAGCAGTTACCGGGGACAGGCGTACGAGCAGTACTTC
>-|-|TRBV7-8|TRBJ2-5
CASSFLMRQAETQYF
TGTGCCAGCAGCTTCCTTATGCGACAGGCGGAGACCCAGTACTTC
>-|-|TRBV2|TRBJ1-1
CASTDSLNTEAFF
TGTGCCAGCACGGACAGCTTGAACACTGAAGCTTTCTTT
>-|-|TRBV11-2|TRBJ1-4
CASSLVGSTEKLFF
TGTGCCAGCAGCTTAGTGGGATCTACGGAAAAACTGTTTTTT
>-|-|TRBV19|TRBJ1-2
CASMTRRERGYTF
TGTGCCAGTATGACTCGCAGGGAGCGCGGCTACACCTTC
>-|-|TRBV6-1|TRBJ2-7
CAITPDAAPSYEQYF
TGTGCCATCACCCCCGACGCGGCCCCCTCCTACGAGCAGTACTTC
>TRBD2|-|TRBV25-1|TRBJ2-1
CASSEEGLAGVNEQFF
TGTGCCAGCAGTGAAGAGGGACTAGCGGGAGTGAATGAGCAGTTCTTC
>-|-|TRBV30|TRBJ1-2
CASTSGFNYGYTF
TGTGCCTCCACCAGCGGTTTTAACTATGGCTACACCTTC
>TRBD1|-|TRBV5-6|TRBJ2-7
CASSDPAGTGSYEQYF
TGTGCCAGCAGCGACCCTGCCGGGACAGGAAGCTACGAGCAGTACTTC
>-|-|TRBV9|TRBJ2-1
CASSVVGPSTPQFF
TGTGCCAGCAGCGTAGTTGGACCGAGCACCCCGCAGTTCTTC
>-|-|TRBV6-9|TRBJ1-2
CASTGGGLYTF
TGTGCCAGCACCGGCGGGGGCCTCTACACCTTC
>-|-|TRBV30|TRBJ1-5
CAWSVSSDPQPQHF
TGTGCCTGGAGTGTATCGTCAGACCCTCAGCCCCAGCATTTT
>-|-|TRBV30|TRBJ2-5
CAWSHGQNQETQYF
TGTGCCTGGAGTCATGGCCAGAACCAAGAGACCCAGTACTTC
>TRBD2|-|TRBV6-1|TRBJ2-1
CASSERPGLVTSDEQFF
TGTGCCAGCAGTGAAAGGCCGGGACTAGTAACGAGTGATGAGCAGTTCTTC
>-|-|TRBV29-1|TRBJ2-6
CSVVGRASGANVLTF
TGCAGCGTTGTAGGCAGGGCATCTGGGGCCAACGTCCTGACTTTC
>-|-|TRBV7-9|TRBJ2-1
CASSSPANEQFF
TGTGCCAGCAGCTCCCCCGCTAATGAGCAGTTCTTC
>-|-|TRBV27|TRBJ1-4
CASSPGMEGEKLFF
TGTGCCAGCAGTCCCGGGATGGAGGGTGAAAAACTGTTTTTT
>TRBD2|-|TRBV12-5|TRBJ2-3
CASGSPPPTSGSLDTQYF
TGTGCTAGTGGTTCCCCACCCCCGACTAGCGGGAGCTTGGATACGCAGTATTTT
>TRBD2|-|TRBV29-1|TRBJ2-5
CSVRGLAGGPGRETQYF
TGCAGCGTCCGAGGGCTAGCGGGGGGCCCGGGGCGGGAGACCCAGTACTTC
>TRBD2|-|TRBV7-9|TRBJ2-2
CASSHGGSGELFF
TGTGCCAGCAGCCACGGGGGGAGCGGGGAGCTGTTTTTT
>-|few|TRBV7-9|TRBJ2-5
CASSLGTGSAEETQYF
TGTGCCAGCAGCTTAGGGACCGGGAGCGCGGAGGAGACCCAGTACTTC
>TRBD2|-|TRBV28|TRBJ2-5
CASSELGLAGRETQYF
TGTGCCAGCAGTGAACTAGGACTAGCGGGAAGAGAGACCCAGTACTTC
>TRBD1|-|TRBV5-1|TRBJ2-3
CASSLLTGVPDTQYF
TGCGCCAGCAGCTTGTTAACAGGGGTTCCAGATACGCAGTATTTT
>-|-|TRBV5-6|TRBJ2-1
CASSLKRGRHNEQFF
TGTGCCAGCAGCCTGAAACGCGGGCGGCACAATGAGCAGTTCTTC
>-|-|TRBV27|TRBJ2-6
CASSLGTTGANVLTF
TGTGCCAGCAGTCTTGGGACAACTGGGGCCAACGTCCTGACTTTC
>-|-|TRBV7-7|TRBJ2-3
CASASISPADTQYF
TGTGCCAGCGCCTCGATTTCTCCCGCAGATACGCAGTATTTT
>-|once|TRBV13|TRBJ2-1
CASSPRGPDEQFF
TGTGCCAGCAGCCCCCGGGGCCCTGATGAGCAGTTCTTC
>-|-|TRBV7-9|TRBJ1-1
CASSLEADQYSEAFF
TGTGCCAGCAGCTTAGAAGCGGATCAGTATTCTGAAGCTTTCTTT
>-|-|TRBV29-1|TRBJ1-2
CSGENIANYGYTF
TGCAGCGGAGAAAACATAGCTAACTATGGCTACACCTTC
>TRBD2|-|TRBV6-1|TRBJ2-5
CASSGYSGGARETQYF
TGTGCCAGCAGTGGTTACAGCGGGGGGGCTCGGGAGACCCAGTACTTC
>TRBD1|-|TRBV6-6|TRBJ1-5
CASSYPGQVQPQHF
TGTGCCAGCAGTTACCCGGGACAGGTTCAGCCCCAGCATTTT
>TRBD2|-|TRBV2|TRBJ2-3
CASSGLAGGTSTDTQYF
TGTGCCAGCAGTGGACTAGCGGGGGGGACTAGCACAGATACGCAGTATTTT
>TRBD1|-|TRBV29-1|TRBJ2-1
CSGGPGQGAANEQFF
TGCAGCGGGGGCCCGGGACAGGGGGCCGCAAATGAGCAGTTCTTC
>-|-|TRBV4-1|TRBJ1-2
CASSQQTGGSYGYTF
TGCGCCAGCAGCCAACAGACGGGGGGGTCCTATGGCTACACCTTC
>-|-|TRBV27|TRBJ1-5
CATSEGPPSTTYSNQPQHF
TGTGCCACTTCAGAGGGGCCGCCATCTACGACTTATAGCAATCAGCCCCAGCATTTT
>-|-|TRBV12-5|TRBJ1-5
CASGFGNQPQHF
TGTGCTAGTGGTTTTGGCAATCAGCCCCAGCATTTT
>TRBD2|-|TRBV7-9|TRBJ2-5
CASSLASGVGKTQYF
TGTGCCAGCAGCTTAGCTAGCGGGGTCGGAAAGACCCAGTACTTC
>-|-|TRBV7-8|TRBJ2-7
CASSAQGADFTYEQYF
TGTGCCAGCAGCGCACAGGGTGCGGACTTTACCTACGAGCAGTACTTC
>-|-|TRBV19|TRBJ2-1
CASSIILRTLYNEQFF
TGTGCCAGTAGTATTATTCTCAGGACTCTTTACAATGAGCAGTTCTTC
>-|-|TRBV2|TRBJ1-3
CASRPGLNPGNTIYF
TGTGCCAGCAGACCCGGCCTTAACCCGGGAAACACCATATATTTT
>-|-|TRBV27|TRBJ1-2
CASSPTGFLYGYTF
TGTGCCAGCAGCCCCACAGGGTTCCTCTATGGCTACACCTTC
>TRBD2|-|TRBV27|TRBJ2-3
CASSPFLGGRVKHTQYF
TGTGCCAGCAGTCCCTTCTTAGGCGGGAGGGTCAAACATACGCAGTATTTT
>TRBD1|large|TRBV29-1|TRBJ2-1
CSVGTGDFEQFF
TGCAGCGTAGGGACAGGGGATTTTGAGCAGTTCTTC
>-|once|TRBV13|TRBJ1-4
CASSLGRDGKLFF
TGTGCCAGCAGCTTAGGTAGGGACGGAAAACTGTTTTTT